These 27 T cell receptor beta chains share one sample of origin, sequenced in a study of blood T cell repertoires in COVID-19. Some clones are missing from TCRdb's copy, which holds only in-frame ones; the method was immunoSEQ multiplex PCR. Seen here are 150,000 to 200,000 clones, approximately 86% observed once, and the top ten hold almost 1%. The sample consisted of peripheral blood. Every receptor here comes from a man between 18 and 29 years old with acute or convalescent COVID-19.

Written as DNA, the CDR3 is TGTGCCAGCAGCTTAGCGAACCTAGACAATGAGCAGTTCTTC. Its protein is CASSLANLDNEQFF. The gene calls are TRBV7-6 and TRBJ2-1; no clear D. V was pared by 0 bases and J by 5 bases, with 8 bases between. The germline V gene encodes CDR1 SGHVS and CDR2 FNYEAQ. This CDR3 comprises 14 residues.

The V gene is TRBV9, the J gene TRBJ2-1; D ambiguous. With 0 bases removed from V and 8 bases from J, the gap between germline ends came to 9 bases. This CDR3 comprises 13 residues. Per the germline V gene, CDR1 is SGDLS and CDR2 is YYNGEE. The CDR3 spells CASSVVVSHEQFF. Here the CDR3 DNA reads TGTGCCAGCAGCGTAGTTGTTAGCCATGAGCAGTTCTTC.

The rearrangement links TRBV6-1 to TRBJ1-1; 7 nucleotides align to TRBD1. After removal of 0 bases from V and 11 bases from J, the junction contained 9 bases not matched to a gene. The germline CDR1 and CDR2 sequences are MNHNS and SASEGT. The CDR3 runs 14 residues. CDR3 sequence: CASSEAGQAPTAFF. The CDR3 bases are TGTGCCAGCAGTGAAGCCGGACAGGCCCCCACTGCTTTCTTT.

This clone was found once. The chain has TRBV10-2 and TRBJ1-1; D not resolved. CDR1 WSHSY and CDR2 SAAADI come from the germline V gene. The CDR3 contains 14 residues. V was trimmed by 5 bases and J by 1 base, leaving 11 bases between them. This CDR3 is CASSPLAANTEAFF. The CDR3 DNA reads as TGCGCCAGCAGTCCCCTAGCCGCGAACACTGAAGCTTTCTTT.

This chain joins TRBV9 and TRBJ2-5, with TRBD2 matching 10 bases. The V and J ends lost 3 bases and 0 bases, in that order; junction bases with no gene match: 2. CDR3 length: 15 residues. CDR1 is SGDLS, CDR2 YYNGEE, per germline. The CDR3 protein is CASSASGGDQETQYF. The CDR3 DNA follows: TGTGCCAGCAGCGCTAGCGGGGGAGACCAAGAGACCCAGTACTTC.

V is TRBV30 and J is TRBJ1-2; possible D gene TRBD1, 5 bases. V was shortened by 5 bases and J by 7 bases, with 17 bases between the two germline ends. Germline loops: CDR1 GTSNPN, CDR2 SVGIG (reference sequence). This CDR3 spans 13 amino acids. The CDR3 DNA reads as TGTGCCTGGTCAACAGGTCTAAGCTTTGGCTACACCTTC. As protein: CAWSTGLSFGYTF.

The rearrangement links TRBV7-3 to TRBJ1-3, with D possibly matching TRBD1 (6 bases). The CDR3 runs 15 residues. CDR1 and CDR2 (germline): SGHTA, FQGTGA. V dropped 5 bases and J dropped 3 bases, with 14 bases sitting between them. The CDR3 nucleotides are TGTGCCAGCAGCGCGAAACAGGGCGGTGGAAACACCATATATTTT. Translation gives CASSAKQGGGNTIYF.

V is TRBV13 and J is TRBJ1-1; maybe TRBD1 (5 bases). The length of the CDR3 is 14 residues. Germline CDR1 is PRHDT and CDR2 is FYEKMQ (reference sequence). Deletions cut 1 base from V and 6 bases from J, with 12 bases between. The CDR3 nucleotides read TGTGCCAGCAGCTTAGCCAGGGATGCGGCTGAAGCTTTCTTT. This sequence encodes CASSLARDAAEAFF.

This clone was picked up a small number of times. The DNA of the CDR3 is TGTGCCAGTACTGACAGGGGGATGCAGGAGCTGTTTTTT. Translation: CASTDRGMQELFF. V and J are TRBV19 and TRBJ2-2, with 9 positions matching TRBD1. Looked up from germline, CDR1 is LNHDA and CDR2 is SQIVND (reference sequence). The CDR3 length is 13 residues. Unmatched junction bases numbered 7, after V lost 7 bases and J lost 10 bases.

This rearrangement joins TRBV11-2 to TRBJ2-2, with D uncertain. The CDR3 contains 15 residues. Looked up from germline, CDR1 is SGHAT and CDR2 is FQNNGV. Trimming took 0 bases from V and 4 from J, leaving 9 bases between them. CDR3 sequence: CASSLEFGFTGELFF. CDR3 coding DNA: TGTGCCAGCAGCTTAGAGTTCGGGTTCACCGGGGAGCTGTTTTTT.

The J gene is TRBJ2-2, the V gene TRBV10-1; 10 nucleotides match TRBD2. This CDR3 spans 15 amino acids. Trimming removed 5 bases from V and 4 bases from J; junction bases left unmatched: 4. Germline CDR1 and CDR2: WNHNN and SYGVQD (reference sequence). CDR3 in DNA: TGCGCCAGCAGTAGTAGCGGGGGGCCCACCGGGGAGCTGTTTTTT. Translation gives CASSSSGGPTGELFF.

This chain connects TRBV6-1 to TRBJ1-4; D uncertain. The germline V and J ends were trimmed by 3 bases and 0 bases, with 5 bases remaining between them. In germline, CDR1 is MNHNS, CDR2 SASEGT. This CDR3 spans 14 amino acids. CDR3 protein: CASSEPATNEKLFF. Written as DNA, the CDR3 is TGTGCCAGCAGTGAGCCAGCAACTAATGAAAAACTGTTTTTT.

V gene TRBV30 combines with J gene TRBJ2-1; D is unresolved. The CDR3 sequence is 12 residues long. The V end was cut by 2 bases, the J end by 4 bases, with 6 bases between. Germline CDR1 is GTSNPN and CDR2 is SVGIG (reference sequence). The CDR3 reads CAWSMTYNEQFF. Written as DNA, the CDR3 is TGTGCCTGGAGTATGACTTACAATGAGCAGTTCTTC.

This clone was seen once. The chain's CDR3 is CASSPRGAGGPFTGELFF. CDR3 DNA sequence: TGTGCCAGCAGCCCCCGAGGAGCGGGGGGGCCCTTCACCGGGGAGCTGTTTTTT. The chain recombines TRBV3-1 (or the pseudogene TRBV3-2) with TRBJ2-2; 10 bases match TRBD2. V dropped 4 bases and J dropped 4; count of bases not matched to a gene: 12. CDR1 and CDR2 (germline): LGHDT, YNNKEL (reference sequence). The CDR3 covers 18 residues.

The V call is TRBV5-1, the J call TRBJ2-1; 9 positions agree with TRBD2. The germline gives CDR1 SGHRS, CDR2 YFSETQ. The length of the CDR3 is 15 residues. V dropped 4 bases and J dropped 2; count of bases not matched to a gene: 4. The CDR3 nucleotides read TGCGCCAGCAGCCGTAGCGGGGGTGCCTACAATGAGCAGTTCTTC. Protein: CASSRSGGAYNEQFF.

The V and J genes are TRBV18 and TRBJ1-2; no clear D. This CDR3 region has 13 residues. From germline, CDR1 is KGHSH and CDR2 LQKENI. Trimming stripped 3 bases from V and 6 bases from J, with 11 bases between. As DNA, the CDR3 is TGTGCCAGCTCACCGAGGGTCCTCAATGGCTACACCTTC. Protein product: CASSPRVLNGYTF. The whole variable domain, remainder taken from reference TRBV18 and TRBJ1-2, is NAGVMQNPRHLVRRRGQEARLRCSPMKGHSHVYWYRQLPEEGLKFMVYLQKENIIDESGMPKERFSAEFPKEGPSILRIQQVVRGDSAAYFCASSPRVLNGYTFGSGTRLTVV.

This chain links TRBV19 with TRBJ2-7; TRBD2 might be the D (6 bases). V lost 3 bases and J 3 bases, leaving 9 bases between the germline ends. CDR1 and CDR2 (germline): LNHDA, SQIVND (reference sequence). CDR3 size: 13 residues. In DNA form, the CDR3 reads TGTGCCAGTAGTATCGCGGGGATCTACGAGCAGTACTTC. It yields the protein CASSIAGIYEQYF.

The V and J genes are TRBV6-6 and TRBJ2-4; 10 nucleotides match TRBD2. The V segment lost 6 bases and the J segment 7 bases; nucleotides outside the gene matches: 12. The germline gives CDR1 MNHNY, CDR2 SVGAGI (reference sequence). There are 16 residues in the CDR3. CDR3 residues: CASRSAGGPNLNIQYF. The CDR3 DNA reads TGTGCCAGCAGATCAGCGGGGGGGCCGAATTTGAACATTCAGTACTTC.

The CDR3 spells CASSEDGDGYTF. DNA of the CDR3: TGTGCCAGCAGTGAAGACGGGGATGGCTACACCTTC. The rearrangement joins TRBV2 to TRBJ1-2; no definite D call. Germline V lookup: CDR1 SNHLY, CDR2 FYNNEI. The CDR3 spans 12 residues. V lost 1 base and J 6 bases, leaving 6 bases between the germline ends. The full variable domain, with the rest looked up from reference TRBV2 and TRBJ1-2, is EPEVTQTPSHQVTQMGQEVILRCVPISNHLYFYWYRQILGQKVEFLVSFYNNEISEKSEIFDDQFSVERPDGSNFTLKIRSTKLEDSAMYFCASSEDGDGYTFGSGTRLTVV.

The chain joins TRBV30 to TRBJ1-1, with D possibly TRBD1 on 5 matching bases. Germline CDR1 reads GTSNPN; CDR2 reads SVGIG (reference sequence). CDR3 length: 13 amino acids. Deletions cut 3 bases from V and 0 bases from J, with 8 bases between. The CDR3 loop reads CAWRTGVNTEAFF. The CDR3, as DNA: TGTGCCTGGAGAACAGGCGTGAACACTGAAGCTTTCTTT.

The chain employs TRBV9 and TRBJ1-6, with a weak D call TRBD1 (6 bases). CDR3 size: 14 residues. The germline V gene has CDR1 SGDLS and CDR2 YYNGEE. V was cut by 3 bases and J by 10 bases, with 14 bases left in between. CDR3 amino acids: CASSDTGFGSPLHF. The CDR3, as DNA: TGTGCCAGCAGCGATACAGGGTTTGGATCACCCCTCCACTTT.

This clone was found a few times. This chain joins TRBV5-8 and TRBJ1-3; tentatively, D is TRBD1 (5 bases). The CDR3 contains 14 residues. V lost 6 bases and J lost 4, with 14 bases in between. CDR1 and CDR2 (germline): SGHTS, YDEGEE. The DNA of the CDR3 is TGTGCCAGCACCCCGTGGGGCTCCGGAAACACCATATATTTT. Amino acid sequence: CASTPWGSGNTIYF. The full variable domain, rest sourced from reference TRBV5-8 and TRBJ1-3, is EAGVTQSPTHLIKTRGQQATLRCSPISGHTSVYWYQQALGLGLQFLLWYDEGEERNRGNFPPRFSGRQFPNYSSELNVNALELEDSALYLCASTPWGSGNTIYFGEGSWLTVV.

CDR3 nucleotide sequence: TGTGCCAGCAGCTTTGTTGAAGGCGGCTATGGCTACACCTTC. Translating it yields CASSFVEGGYGYTF. The chain joins TRBV11-1 to TRBJ1-2; D remains unclear. The CDR3 is 14 amino acids. Deletions cut 3 bases from V and 4 bases from J, with 12 bases between. Germline assignment: CDR1 SGHAT and CDR2 FQDESV (reference sequence).

This chain connects TRBV30 to TRBJ1-2; the match to TRBD1 covers 7 bases. The CDR3 spans 13 residues. From germline, CDR1 is GTSNPN and CDR2 SVGIG (reference sequence). The V and J ends lost 3 bases and 2 bases, in that order; junction bases with no gene match: 3. Here the CDR3 reads CAWSATGNYGYTF. The CDR3 nucleotides are TGTGCCTGGAGCGCGACAGGGAACTATGGCTACACCTTC.

The chain links TRBV7-2 to TRBJ2-3, with D tentatively TRBD2 (5 bases). Germline V gene lookup returns CDR1 SGHTA and CDR2 FQGNSA. The CDR3 totals 16 residues. The ends were cut back, 7 bases at V and 1 base at J, with 18 bases in the middle. As DNA, the CDR3 is TGTGCCAGCAACCCCCTGGCCAGCGGCCGCACAGATACGCAGTATTTT. Its protein product is CASNPLASGRTDTQYF.

CDR3 nucleotide sequence: TGTGCCAGCAGCGGGGACAGGACAACTAATGAAAAACTGTTTTTT. Translation gives CASSGDRTTNEKLFF. This rearrangement joins TRBV9 to TRBJ1-4; TRBD1 matches 8 bases. V gave up 3 bases and J gave up 0 bases; unmatched junction bases: 1. The CDR3 is 15 residues long. From germline, CDR1 is SGDLS and CDR2 YYNGEE.

The V call is TRBV7-5, the J call TRBJ1-4; the table's D call TRBD1 went unverified against the DNA. TRBV7-5 is classified as a pseudogene. The CDR3 is made up of 16 amino acids. CDR3 coding DNA: TGTGTCAGAAGCTTAAGCTCTATCCTCGACAGGGAAAAACTGTTTTTT. Amino acid sequence: CVRSLSSILDREKLFF.